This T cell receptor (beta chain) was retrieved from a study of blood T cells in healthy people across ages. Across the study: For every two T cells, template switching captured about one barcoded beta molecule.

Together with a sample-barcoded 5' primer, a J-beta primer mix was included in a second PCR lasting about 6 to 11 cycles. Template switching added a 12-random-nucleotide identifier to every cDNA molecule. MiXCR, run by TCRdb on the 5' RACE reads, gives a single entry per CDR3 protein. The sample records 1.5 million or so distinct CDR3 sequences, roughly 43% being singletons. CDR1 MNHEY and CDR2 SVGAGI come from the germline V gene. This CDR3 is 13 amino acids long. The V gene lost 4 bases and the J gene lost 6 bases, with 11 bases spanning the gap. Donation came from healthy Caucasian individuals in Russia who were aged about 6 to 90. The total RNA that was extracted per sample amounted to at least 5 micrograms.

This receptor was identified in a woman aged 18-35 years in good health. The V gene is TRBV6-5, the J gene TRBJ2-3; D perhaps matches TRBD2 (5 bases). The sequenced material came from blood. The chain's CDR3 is CASSFGIGDTQYF. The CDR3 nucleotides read TGTGCCAGCAGTTTCGGGATCGGGGATACGCAGTATTTT.